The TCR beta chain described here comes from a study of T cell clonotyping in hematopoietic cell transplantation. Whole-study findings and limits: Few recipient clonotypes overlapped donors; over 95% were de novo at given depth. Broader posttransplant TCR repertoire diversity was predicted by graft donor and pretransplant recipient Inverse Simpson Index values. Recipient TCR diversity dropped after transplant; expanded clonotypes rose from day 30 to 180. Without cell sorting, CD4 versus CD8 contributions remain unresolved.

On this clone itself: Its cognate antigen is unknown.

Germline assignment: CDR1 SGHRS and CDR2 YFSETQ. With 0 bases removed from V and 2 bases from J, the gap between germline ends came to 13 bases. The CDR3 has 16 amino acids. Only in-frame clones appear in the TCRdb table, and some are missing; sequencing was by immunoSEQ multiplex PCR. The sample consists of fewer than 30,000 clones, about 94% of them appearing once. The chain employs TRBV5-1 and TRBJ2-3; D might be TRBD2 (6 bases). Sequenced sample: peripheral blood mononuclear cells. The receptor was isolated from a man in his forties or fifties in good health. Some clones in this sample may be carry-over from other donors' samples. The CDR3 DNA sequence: TGCGCCAGCAGCTTGGAGGAGGGGTTAGTCACAGATACGCAGTATTTT. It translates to CASSLEEGLVTDTQYF.